The T cell receptor (beta chain) described here comes from a study of molecular identifiers for immune sequencing clone quantification. Turning to this clonotype: Its matching antigen is unknown.

TCRdb recomputed calls from the PCR reads with MiXCR, one row per CDR3 protein. The sample has approximately 550,000 distinct CDR3 sequences; about a quarter are singletons. Findings of the study overall: The share of molecules held by clones above 20 RNA copies was over 99% in effector cells and under 1% in naive cells.

Libraries of naive CD8 cells were prepared from about 19,000 to 1,100,000 sorted cells using 10%, 30% or 50% RNA. Naive CD8 T cells were sorted as CD8+CD4-CCR7+CD45RA+. Trimming removed 4 bases at V and 3 bases at J, with 13 bases between. The CDR3 extends over 14 amino acids. The germline CDR1 and CDR2 sequences are SGHAT and FQNNGV. V and J are TRBV11-2 and TRBJ2-7, with D possibly matching TRBD1 (6 bases). The TCR originated in a human donor in good health. Some libraries in this study had Jurkat cell RNA spiked in. The specimen was naive CD8+ T cells from blood, with Jurkat cell RNA spiked in. Noted subset: FACS-sorted CD8+CD4-CCR7+CD45RA+ naive T cells. The CDR3 spells CASSSGTRYYEQYF. CDR3 coding DNA: TGTGCCAGCAGCTCTGGGACACGATACTACGAGCAGTACTTC. Full variable domain (missing parts from reference TRBV11-2 and TRBJ2-7): EAGVAQSPRYKIIEKRQSVAFWCNPISGHATLYWYQQILGQGPKLLIQFQNNGVVDDSQLPKDRFSAERLKGVDSTLKIQPAKLEDSAVYLCASSSGTRYYEQYFGPGTRLTVT.